Below, 18 T cell receptor beta chains from the same sample are listed, as sequenced in a study of blood T cell repertoires in COVID-19. TCRdb's copy holds only in-frame clones and misses some; the assay was immunoSEQ multiplex PCR. The sample lists approximately 230,000 clones; 70% to 90% were seen once. Sequenced input: peripheral blood. Source of these receptors: a man between 18 and 29 years old with active or convalescent COVID-19.

This sequence joins TRBV19 and TRBJ1-3, with 8 nucleotides matching TRBD1. With 7 bases clipped from V and 2 bases from J, the junction kept 7 bases outside the gene matches. The CDR3 covers 15 residues. Germline V gene data show CDR1 as LNHDA and CDR2 as SQIVND (reference sequence). As DNA, the CDR3 is TGTGCCAGTACCAAGACAGGGGCTGCTGGAAACACCATATATTTT. Translation gives CASTKTGAAGNTIYF.

Here the CDR3 reads CASSPDRVPYNEQFF. CDR3 bases: TGTGCCAGCAGCCCTGACAGGGTGCCCTACAATGAGCAGTTCTTC. J is TRBJ2-1 and V is TRBV5-4; TRBD1 agrees at 7 bases. The CDR3 loop spans 15 amino acids. Looked up from germline, CDR1 is SGHNT and CDR2 is YYREEE (reference sequence). Unmatched junction bases numbered 6, after V lost 4 bases and J lost 2 bases.

The chain recombines TRBV7-2 with TRBJ1-5, with D perhaps matching TRBD1 (5 bases). Germline CDR1 is SGHTA and CDR2 is FQGNSA. The CDR3 spans 15 residues. Trimming took 0 bases from V and 3 from J, leaving 9 bases between them. The CDR3 DNA follows: TGTGCCAGCAGCTTAGCGGCAGGGAACAATCAGCCCCAGCATTTT. Translation: CASSLAAGNNQPQHF.

The rearrangement joins TRBV28 to TRBJ1-2, with 10 positions matching TRBD1. V trimming: 6 bases; J trimming: 5 bases; junction bases outside the gene matches: 9. This CDR3 is 15 amino acids long. CDR1 and CDR2 from the germline V gene are MDHEN and SYDVKM. The CDR3, as DNA: TGTGCCAGCAGCCTCCCCCCGGGACAGGGGTATGGCTACACCTTC. Protein product: CASSLPPGQGYGYTF.

The rearrangement links TRBV28 to TRBJ2-6; no clear D. This CDR3 region has 11 residues. Germline lookup yields CDR1 MDHEN and CDR2 SYDVKM. The V gene lost 4 bases and the J gene lost 9 bases, with 4 bases spanning the gap. Here the CDR3 reads CASSSNNVLTF. The DNA for the CDR3 is TGTGCCAGCAGTTCAAACAACGTCCTGACTTTC.

CDR3 region: CASRQGNGYTF. CDR3 nucleotides: TGCGCCAGCAGACAGGGCAATGGCTACACCTTC. The J gene is TRBJ1-2, the V gene TRBV10-2; TRBD1 is a possible D gene (6 bases). The length of the CDR3 is 11 residues. V shed 6 bases and J shed 6 bases, with 8 bases lying between them. Germline-derived CDR1 and CDR2 are WSHSY and SAAADI.

V gene TRBV4-3 combines with J gene TRBJ1-2; D is perhaps TRBD1 (5 bases). V was pared by 0 bases and J by 7 bases, with 9 bases between. There are 13 residues in the CDR3. The germline V gene has CDR1 LGHNA and CDR2 YSLEER. The CDR3 region has the DNA TGCGCCAGCAGCCAAGATCCAAGGGGTGGCTACACCTTC. Its protein is CASSQDPRGGYTF.

This clone was observed once. The V gene is TRBV7-9, the J gene TRBJ1-6; D might be TRBD1 (6 bases). Trimming took 3 bases from V and 8 from J, leaving 11 bases between them. Germline CDR1 is SEHNR and CDR2 is FQNEAQ (reference sequence). CDR3 length: 14 amino acids. Written as DNA, the CDR3 is TGTGCCAGCAGCTTCAGGGGTCGGGATTCACCCCTCCACTTT. This codes for CASSFRGRDSPLHF.

The chain employs TRBV15 and TRBJ1-2, with 7 bases lining up with TRBD1. In germline, CDR1 is LNHNV, CDR2 YYDKDF (reference sequence). The junction had 11 bases not matched to a gene; V was cut back by 0 bases and J by 10 bases. This CDR3 comprises 15 residues. CDR3 region: CATSRDTDRADFYTF. CDR3 nucleotide sequence: TGTGCCACCAGCAGAGATACTGACAGGGCGGACTTCTACACCTTC.

The rearrangement joins TRBV30 to TRBJ2-1, with 13 bases lining up with TRBD2. With V trimmed by 5 bases and J by 5 bases, 15 bases remained unmatched. In germline, CDR1 is GTSNPN, CDR2 SVGIG (reference sequence). CDR3 length equals 18 residues. CDR3: CAWFTGGRGLAGHNEQFF. Here the CDR3 DNA reads TGTGCCTGGTTCACAGGGGGTAGGGGACTAGCGGGGCACAATGAGCAGTTCTTC.

The sample holds one count of this clone. This chain connects TRBV7-3 to TRBJ2-2; TRBD1 aligns across 7 bases. CDR1 is SGHTA and CDR2 is FQGTGA in the germline V gene. The CDR3 runs 15 residues. V shed 2 bases and J 0 bases; nucleotides not matched to a gene: 0. The CDR3 sequence: CASSLQGANTGELFF. Here the CDR3 DNA reads TGTGCCAGCAGCTTACAGGGGGCGAACACCGGGGAGCTGTTTTTT.

CDR3 in amino acids: CASSYSPGDTEAFF. As DNA, the CDR3 is TGTGCCAGCAGTTACTCGCCCGGGGACACTGAAGCTTTCTTT. The chain uses TRBV6-5 and TRBJ1-1; D is ambiguous. CDR1 and CDR2 (germline): MNHEY, SVGAGI. The CDR3 sequence is 14 residues long. V lost 0 bases and J lost 3, with 8 bases in between.

The genes are TRBV18 and TRBJ1-5; 9 nucleotides align to TRBD1. The J segment lost 6 bases and the V segment lost 1 base, leaving 13 bases of the junction unmatched. This CDR3 comprises 18 residues. The germline V gene encodes CDR1 KGHSH and CDR2 LQKENI. DNA for the CDR3: TGTGCCAGCTCACCACTGTTTCCGGGACAGGGAAGGGGTCAGCCCCAGCATTTT. Amino acid sequence: CASSPLFPGQGRGQPQHF.

This chain uses TRBV27 with TRBJ1-3; D unresolved. From germline, CDR1 is MNHEY and CDR2 SMNVEV (reference sequence). The CDR3 loop spans 16 amino acids. Trimming left V 5 bases short and J 0 bases short, with 14 bases between. The DNA of the CDR3 is TGTGCCAGCAGTCCGTCACCTTTTAGCTCTGGAAACACCATATATTTT. Translating gives CASSPSPFSSGNTIYF.

DNA for the CDR3: TGTGCCAGCAGTGGACAGGGGGCAGCAGATACGCAGTATTTT. The encoded protein is CASSGQGAADTQYF. The J gene is TRBJ2-3, the V gene TRBV2; the match to TRBD1 covers 10 bases. The CDR3 is made up of 14 amino acids. Unmatched junction bases numbered 2, after V lost 4 bases and J lost 4 bases. Germline loops: CDR1 SNHLY, CDR2 FYNNEI.

The rearrangement links TRBV12-3 or TRBV12-4 to TRBJ1-1; tentatively, D is TRBD1 (6 bases). V was trimmed by 6 bases and J by 0 bases, leaving 8 bases between them. The CDR3 contains 13 residues. Written as DNA, the CDR3 is TGTGCCAGCAGAGGACAGTTGAACACTGAAGCTTTCTTT. Translating gives CASRGQLNTEAFF.

The chain has TRBV20-1 and TRBJ1-1; tentative D call: TRBD1 (6 bases). V lost 3 bases and J 6 bases, leaving 17 bases between the germline ends. Per germline, CDR1 DFQATT and CDR2 SNEGSKA (reference sequence). This CDR3 contains 14 residues. The CDR3 spells CSASNPRGYAEAFF. In DNA, the CDR3 is TGCAGTGCTAGTAATCCCAGGGGATACGCTGAAGCTTTCTTT.

This chain connects TRBV7-3 to TRBJ2-7; D is undetermined. Trimming cost V 1 base and J 6 bases, with 16 bases left between them. Germline V gene data show CDR1 as SGHTA and CDR2 as FQGTGA. The CDR3 loop spans 15 amino acids. This CDR3 is CASSLSYGNGAEQYF. Written as DNA, the CDR3 is TGTGCCAGCAGCTTAAGTTACGGTAATGGTGCCGAGCAGTACTTC.